Each of the 24 T cell receptor beta chains below was sequenced from the same sample in a study of blood T cells in healthy people across ages. A J-beta primer mix and a sample-barcoded 5' primer were used in a second PCR of roughly 6 to 11 cycles. TCRdb reprocessed the 5' RACE reads with MiXCR, giving one entry per CDR3 protein. This sample has over a million distinct CDR3 sequences, with 45% to 70% found just once. Sequencing used blood. The receptors shown here come from a man aged 18 to 30 in good health.

The chain couples TRBV7-2 to TRBJ1-2; D not certain. The CDR3 totals 15 residues. The germline V gene encodes CDR1 SGHTA and CDR2 FQGNSA. Trimming took off 2 bases at V and 4 bases at J, with 14 bases between the two ends. CDR3 sequence reads: CASSLHRTNPYGYTF. The CDR3 nucleotides read TGTGCCAGCAGCTTACATCGCACTAACCCCTATGGCTACACCTTC.

The chain has TRBV12-3 or TRBV12-4 and TRBJ2-3; 7 bases line up with TRBD1. Trimming at V came to 6 bases and at J to 4 bases, leaving 4 bases not matched to a gene. The CDR3 is 13 amino acids. The CDR3 sequence is CASRWTGADTQYF. For the CDR3, the DNA is TGTGCCAGCAGATGGACAGGCGCAGATACGCAGTATTTT.

This sequence joins TRBV20-1 and TRBJ2-2; 9 bases line up with TRBD2. The germline V gene has CDR1 DFQATT and CDR2 SNEGSKA (reference sequence). J was trimmed by 7 bases and V by 0 bases; bases with no gene match: 9. This CDR3 spans 16 amino acids. The CDR3 loop reads CSARDEGSGRFGELFF. The CDR3 DNA sequence: TGCAGTGCTAGAGATGAGGGTAGCGGGAGATTCGGGGAGCTGTTTTTT.

This clonotype came up a few times. J is TRBJ2-7 and V is TRBV7-9; 8 nucleotides align to TRBD2. Trimming removed 6 bases from V and 6 bases from J; junction bases left unmatched: 10. The CDR3 consists of 14 residues. Germline CDR1 SEHNR, CDR2 FQNEAQ (reference sequence). The CDR3 DNA follows: TGTGCCAGCAGTTCCGGGACTAGAGCATCCGAGCAGTACTTC. It codes for CASSSGTRASEQYF. Looking up the rest from reference TRBV7-9 and TRBJ2-7 gives the full variable domain: DTGVSQNPRHKITKRGQNVTFRCDPISEHNRLYWYRQTLGQGPEFLTYFQNEAQLEKSRLLSDRFSAERPKGSFSTLEIQRTEQGDSAMYLCASSSGTRASEQYFGPGTRLTVT.

The gene calls are TRBV11-2 and TRBJ2-2; 12 bases match TRBD2. Losses at the gene ends were 5 bases for V and 5 bases for J; bases not matched to a gene: 12. CDR1 SGHAT and CDR2 FQNNGV come from the germline V gene. The length of the CDR3 is 18 residues. The CDR3 DNA is TGTGCCAGCAGCCAGGGACTAGCGGGCTTCGTTTCAACCGGGGAGCTGTTTTTT. This gives the protein CASSQGLAGFVSTGELFF.

This clonotype was seen only a few times. This chain uses TRBV20-1 with TRBJ2-5; the D call may be TRBD1 or TRBD2 (5 bases each). The V gene's germline CDR1 is DFQATT and CDR2 SNEGSKA (reference sequence). The V gene lost 5 bases and the J gene lost 0 bases, with 22 bases spanning the gap. The CDR3 runs 17 residues. In nucleotides, the CDR3 is TGCAGTGCTTTAGAAACCCCCGGGACCGACGACCAAGAGACCCAGTACTTC. This codes for CSALETPGTDDQETQYF.

This chain joins TRBV29-1 and TRBJ1-4; TRBD1 aligns across 9 bases. V shed 7 bases and J 2 bases; nucleotides not matched to a gene: 5. Per the germline V gene, CDR1 is SQVTM and CDR2 is ANQGSEA. The CDR3 contains 14 residues. The CDR3 reads CSAGDRVTNEKLFF. The CDR3, as DNA: TGCAGCGCCGGGGACAGGGTTACTAATGAAAAACTGTTTTTT. Full variable domain (remainder filled in from reference TRBV29-1 and TRBJ1-4): SAVISQKPSRDICQRGTSLTIQCQVDSQVTMMFWYRQQPGQSLTLIATANQGSEATYESGFVIDKFPISRPNLTFSTLTVSNMSPEDSSIYLCSAGDRVTNEKLFFGSGTQLSVL.

In its sample, this clonotype was seen a few times. The V gene is TRBV5-1, the J gene TRBJ2-5; 9 bases align to TRBD1. The end of the DNA fits TRBJ2-7 better, so the J call may be wrong. The CDR3 length is 15 residues. Looked up from germline, CDR1 is SGHRS and CDR2 is YFSETQ. CDR3 region: CASSLGNRGPDEQYF. As DNA, the CDR3 is TGCGCCAGCAGCTTGGGTAACAGGGGGCCAGACGAGCAGTACTTC.

CDR3 sequence: CSARVGLSVETQYF. Here the CDR3 DNA reads TGCAGTGCTAGAGTCGGATTGTCAGTGGAGACCCAGTACTTC. The V and J genes are TRBV20-1 and TRBJ2-5; the D is unclear. Germline values: CDR1 DFQATT, CDR2 SNEGSKA (reference sequence). This CDR3 has 14 residues. Trimming cost V 1 base and J 5 bases, with 14 bases left between them.

V is TRBV27 and J is TRBJ2-7, with D possibly TRBD2 on 5 matching bases. Per germline, CDR1 MNHEY and CDR2 SMNVEV (reference sequence). The CDR3 consists of 15 residues. The V end was cut by 5 bases, the J end by 4 bases, with 18 bases between. The CDR3 region has the DNA TGTGCCAGCAGTACCTCTATGCTAGCCGCTTACGAGCAGTACTTC. Protein: CASSTSMLAAYEQYF.

The V gene is TRBV29-1, the J gene TRBJ1-5; 9 nucleotides align to TRBD1. The CDR3 runs to 13 residues. Per the germline V gene, CDR1 is SQVTM and CDR2 is ANQGSEA. The V gene end was trimmed by 6 bases and the J gene end by 7 bases; junction bases not matched to a gene: 7. DNA of the CDR3: TGCAGCGTGGTGGACAGGGGAGACCAGCCCCAGCATTTT. Translated, it gives CSVVDRGDQPQHF.

The chain recombines TRBV6-1 with TRBJ2-7; 11 bases are a match to TRBD2. The CDR3 runs 16 residues. The germline V gene encodes CDR1 MNHNS and CDR2 SASEGT. After removal of 7 bases from V and 4 bases from J, the junction contained 12 bases not matched to a gene. The CDR3 loop reads CASTQGGLADAYEQYF. The CDR3 DNA reads TGTGCCAGCACCCAGGGGGGACTAGCGGACGCTTACGAGCAGTACTTC.

This chain links TRBV6-2 or TRBV6-3 with TRBJ2-7, with 7 bases that match TRBD2. This CDR3 comprises 13 residues. V lost 6 bases, J lost 3 bases, and 5 bases stayed unmatched. The V gene's germline CDR1 is MNHEY and CDR2 SVGEGT. The CDR3 region has the DNA TGTGCCAGCAGCGGGGGACTAATCTACGAGCAGTACTTC. Protein sequence: CASSGGLIYEQYF.

This clonotype was detected many times. CDR3 sequence: CASSPSPNPYEQYF. CDR3 coding DNA: TGTGCCAGCAGCCCCTCCCCGAACCCCTACGAGCAGTACTTC. This chain joins TRBV6-5 and TRBJ2-7; D gene ambiguous. This CDR3 has 14 amino acids. Germline CDR1 is MNHEY and CDR2 is SVGAGI. Trimming pared 6 bases from V and 2 bases from J, leaving 14 bases between.

This chain joins TRBV10-2 and TRBJ1-4; D not certain. CDR1 is WSHSY and CDR2 is SAAADI in the germline V gene. V lost 0 bases and J 1 base, leaving 12 bases between the germline ends. The CDR3 has 17 amino acids. CDR3 nucleotides: TGCGCCAGCAGTGAGTCCTTTACCGCGGAAACTAATGAAAAACTGTTTTTT. The encoded protein is CASSESFTAETNEKLFF.

The chain links TRBV11-2 to TRBJ2-1; possibly TRBD2 for D (6 bases). The germline V gene has CDR1 SGHAT and CDR2 FQNNGV. The CDR3 covers 15 residues. The V end was cut by 2 bases, the J end by 14 bases, with 22 bases between. CDR3 region: CASSLIRLAHMGEFF. The CDR3 bases are TGTGCCAGCAGCTTAATTAGGCTAGCGCACATGGGGGAGTTCTTC. Supplemented by reference TRBV11-2 and TRBJ2-1, the full variable domain reads EAGVAQSPRYKIIEKRQSVAFWCNPISGHATLYWYQQILGQGPKLLIQFQNNGVVDDSQLPKDRFSAERLKGVDSTLKIQPAKLEDSAVYLCASSLIRLAHMGEFFGPGTRLTVL.

The chain employs TRBV27 and TRBJ2-7; 13 nucleotides align to TRBD2. J gave up 6 bases and V 4 bases, and 3 bases lay outside the gene matches. CDR3 length equals 14 residues. Germline V CDR1 and CDR2: MNHEY, SMNVEV (reference sequence). As DNA, the CDR3 is TGTGCCAGCAGTTCGGGGACTAGCGGGACCGAGCAGTACTTC. It yields the protein CASSSGTSGTEQYF.

For this clonotype: It may be a read error: a sequence one base away is much more abundant. The V gene is TRBV27, the J gene TRBJ2-7, with D perhaps TRBD1 or TRBD2 (5 bases each). CDR3 length: 15 residues. From germline, CDR1 is MNHEY and CDR2 SMNVEV (reference sequence). CDR3 amino acids: CASSLVPGLSYERYF. The CDR3 DNA reads TGTGCCAGCAGTCTCGTCCCGGGGCTGTCCTACGAGCGGTACTTC.

The rearrangement links TRBV5-6 to TRBJ2-4, with TRBD2 matching over 9 bases. TRBJ2-7 matches the DNA end more closely, so the J call is doubtful. Germline V CDR1 and CDR2: SGHDT, YYEEEE. The CDR3 totals 17 residues. The CDR3 DNA follows: TGTGCCAGCAGCTTGGGTTCGCGGGGGGGCTTGTCCCACGAGCAGTACTTC. Residues: CASSLGSRGGLSHEQYF.

The chain is built from TRBV2 and TRBJ2-1, with unresolved D. Trimming left V 5 bases short and J 0 bases short, with 11 bases between. Germline V lookup: CDR1 SNHLY, CDR2 FYNNEI. There are 15 residues in the CDR3. CDR3 DNA sequence: TGTGCCAGCAGTAAGCGCTACTCCTCCTACAATGAGCAGTTCTTC. This gives the protein CASSKRYSSYNEQFF.

The rearrangement joins TRBV6-2 or TRBV6-3 to TRBJ2-6, with a possible D match to TRBD2 (5 bases). Germline-derived CDR1 and CDR2 are MNHEY and SVGEGT. The CDR3 spans 14 residues. V was trimmed by 10 bases and J by 1 base, leaving 11 bases between them. The CDR3 DNA sequence: TGTGCCACCGGGGAAGTATCTGGGGCCAACGTCCTGACTTTC. This translates into CATGEVSGANVLTF.

CDR3 nucleotide sequence: TGTGCCAGCAGTTACTCGAGGTATCCGGGTCGAGGTAACGAGCAGTACTTC. Its translation is CASSYSRYPGRGNEQYF. The chain uses TRBV6-5 and TRBJ2-4, with D unclear. The last part of the DNA fits TRBJ2-7 better; the J call may be wrong. Germline assignment: CDR1 MNHEY and CDR2 SVGAGI. The CDR3 extends over 17 amino acids.

J is TRBJ2-5 and V is TRBV6-6; no firm D call. V was shortened by 7 bases and J by 5 bases, with 14 bases between the two germline ends. CDR1 and CDR2 from the germline V gene are MNHNY and SVGAGI (reference sequence). This CDR3 has 13 residues. CDR3 bases: TGTGCCAGCAACCTCCTTACTACTGAGACCCAGTACTTC. Protein: CASNLLTTETQYF.

This clonotype has a single count. This chain connects TRBV5-1 to TRBJ2-5, with 7 bases fitting TRBD2. J was trimmed by 5 bases and V by 0 bases; bases with no gene match: 13. Germline lookup yields CDR1 SGHRS and CDR2 YFSETQ. The CDR3 totals 17 residues. For the CDR3, the DNA is TGCGCCAGCAGCTTGGCCTTTTGGACTAGACCTTGGGAGACCCAGTACTTC. Amino acids: CASSLAFWTRPWETQYF.